Below, 18 T cell receptor beta chains from the same sample are listed, as sequenced in a study of blood T cell repertoires in COVID-19. Only in-frame clones appear in the TCRdb table, and some are missing; sequencing was by immunoSEQ multiplex PCR. The data show approximately 100,000 clones, roughly 80% seen once. Source material: peripheral blood. These receptors were obtained from an elderly woman with active or convalescent COVID-19.

The CDR3 region is CASSPTRTSTDTQYF. The CDR3 bases are TGTGCCAGCAGTCCAACTAGGACTAGCACAGATACGCAGTATTTT. The rearrangement links TRBV28 to TRBJ2-3, with D perhaps TRBD2 (5 bases). CDR1 and CDR2 from the germline V gene are MDHEN and SYDVKM. The CDR3 has 15 amino acids. Trimming stripped 5 bases from V and 0 bases from J, with 12 bases between.

This clone was picked up one time. The V call is TRBV11-2, the J call TRBJ1-2; 11 bases line up with TRBD1. There are 16 residues in the CDR3. CDR1 and CDR2 from the germline V gene are SGHAT and FQNNGV. J was trimmed by 0 bases and V by 4 bases; bases with no gene match: 4. CDR3 sequence: CASSWDRGGTNYGYTF. DNA of the CDR3: TGTGCCAGCAGCTGGGACAGGGGGGGGACTAACTATGGCTACACCTTC.

The V gene is TRBV9, the J gene TRBJ1-6; TRBD1 aligns across 9 bases. The V gene's germline CDR1 is SGDLS and CDR2 YYNGEE. V trimming: 2 bases; J trimming: 8 bases; junction bases outside the gene matches: 2. The CDR3 consists of 14 residues. In DNA form, the CDR3 reads TGTGCCAGCAGCGTCCGGGACAGGGATTCACCCCTCCACTTT. Translation: CASSVRDRDSPLHF.

The rearrangement uses TRBV10-3 and TRBJ1-1; D is perhaps TRBD1 (6 bases). The CDR3 has 14 amino acids. Germline CDR1 and CDR2: ENHRY and SYGVKD. Trimming removed 6 bases at V and 3 bases at J, with 14 bases between. This CDR3 is CAIRPGHRDTEAFF. CDR3 sequence (DNA): TGTGCCATCAGACCGGGACATCGGGACACTGAAGCTTTCTTT.

This chain connects TRBV14 to TRBJ2-2; a weak D match, TRBD2 (5 bases). The V and J ends lost 4 bases and 6 bases respectively, with 9 bases between them. Germline CDR1 and CDR2: SGHDN and FVKESK. There are 13 residues in the CDR3. The CDR3 loop is CASSRGEAGELFF. CDR3 bases: TGTGCCAGCAGCCGGGGAGAGGCCGGGGAGCTGTTTTTT. Using reference TRBV14 and TRBJ2-2 for the parts outside the CDR3, the full variable domain is EAGVTQFPSHSVIEKGQTVTLRCDPISGHDNLYWYRRVMGKEIKFLLHFVKESKQDESGMPNNRFLAERTGGTYSTLKVQPAELEDSGVYFCASSRGEAGELFFGEGSRLTVL.

The chain joins TRBV28 to TRBJ1-1; D not resolved. The germline gives CDR1 MDHEN, CDR2 SYDVKM. The CDR3 runs to 13 residues. Trimming took 8 bases from V and 6 from J, leaving 16 bases between them. The CDR3 DNA is TGTGCCAGCCGACGGCAAATAGAGGCTGAAGCTTTCTTT. Residues: CASRRQIEAEAFF.

This clone was recorded once. The chain employs TRBV7-2 and TRBJ1-2, with 11 nucleotides matching TRBD1. The V gene end was trimmed by 3 bases and the J gene end by 6 bases; junction bases not matched to a gene: 3. The CDR3 spans 14 residues. Germline CDR1 SGHTA, CDR2 FQGNSA. Here the CDR3 reads CASSFGTGGHGYTF. In nucleotides, the CDR3 is TGTGCCAGCAGCTTCGGGACAGGGGGTCATGGCTACACCTTC.

The chain has TRBV28 and TRBJ1-1; 12 bases match TRBD1. This CDR3 comprises 14 residues. V was pared by 10 bases and J by 10 bases, with 13 bases of the junction left unmatched. From germline, CDR1 is MDHEN and CDR2 SYDVKM. The chain's CDR3 is CAISPGQGAGRAFF. CDR3 coding DNA: TGTGCCATTTCCCCGGGACAGGGGGCTGGGAGAGCTTTCTTT. Using reference TRBV28 and TRBJ1-1 for the parts outside the CDR3, the full variable domain is DVKVTQSSRYLVKRTGEKVFLECVQDMDHENMFWYRQDPGLGLRLIYFSYDVKMKEKGDIPEGYSVSREKKERFSLILESASTNQTSMYLCAISPGQGAGRAFFGQGTRLTVV.

This chain links TRBV9 with TRBJ2-1; weak D call: TRBD1 (5 bases). Trimming shortened V by 4 bases and J by 2 bases, and 16 bases separated the two germline ends. The CDR3 consists of 16 residues. Germline V gene data show CDR1 as SGDLS and CDR2 as YYNGEE. This chain's CDR3 is CASSPDTWGTYNEQFF. Written as DNA, the CDR3 is TGTGCCAGCAGCCCGGACACCTGGGGAACCTACAATGAGCAGTTCTTC.

The J gene is TRBJ1-6, the V gene TRBV10-3, with TRBD1 as a possible D gene (5 bases). This CDR3 has 12 amino acids. V was clipped by 6 bases and J by 8 bases, with 8 bases between them. Germline CDR1 is ENHRY and CDR2 is SYGVKD. The CDR3 DNA is TGTGCCATCAGGGGGGGGGATTCACCCCTCCACTTT. This gives the protein CAIRGGDSPLHF.

The chain couples TRBV11-2 to TRBJ1-2; D is possibly TRBD1 (6 bases). Trimming stripped 5 bases from V and 4 bases from J, with 11 bases between. The germline V gene encodes CDR1 SGHAT and CDR2 FQNNGV. The CDR3 spans 13 residues. The CDR3 is CASSKDSPYGYTF. The CDR3 bases are TGTGCCAGCAGCAAGGACAGCCCCTATGGCTACACCTTC.

The chain recombines TRBV28 with TRBJ1-1; TRBD1 might be the D (5 bases). This CDR3 is built from 17 residues. V lost 1 base and J 0 bases, leaving 15 bases between the germline ends. Germline CDR1 is MDHEN and CDR2 is SYDVKM. The CDR3 nucleotides are TGTGCCAGCAGTTTATTGGGGGGGACCTACATGAACACTGAAGCTTTCTTT. Its translation: CASSLLGGTYMNTEAFF.

V is TRBV27 and J is TRBJ2-1, with TRBD1 identical over 7 bases. The germline V gene has CDR1 MNHEY and CDR2 SMNVEV (reference sequence). This CDR3 contains 12 residues. Unmatched junction bases numbered 1, after V lost 3 bases and J lost 8 bases. The CDR3 sequence: CASSFQGDEQFF. In DNA form, the CDR3 reads TGTGCCAGCAGTTTCCAGGGGGATGAGCAGTTCTTC.

The chain combines TRBV6-1 with TRBJ1-1; D is uncertain. Germline lookup yields CDR1 MNHNS and CDR2 SASEGT. The CDR3 is 15 amino acids. V dropped 1 base and J dropped 3 bases, with 12 bases sitting between them. CDR3 residues: CASSEEGGRHTEAFF. CDR3 DNA sequence: TGTGCCAGCAGTGAAGAGGGAGGGCGGCACACTGAAGCTTTCTTT.

The V and J genes are TRBV27 and TRBJ2-7, with no clear D. CDR1 is MNHEY, CDR2 SMNVEV, per germline (reference sequence). V was trimmed by 6 bases and J by 6 bases, leaving 21 bases between them. The CDR3 has 15 amino acids. In nucleotides, the CDR3 is TGTGCCAGCAGGGAGTCCCCGACGCCCGGCGGCGAGCAGTACTTC. This encodes CASRESPTPGGEQYF.

The chain carries TRBV9 and TRBJ2-2; tentative D call: TRBD2 (6 bases). The CDR3 is 17 residues long. The V end lost 0 bases, the J end lost 7 bases, and 19 bases lay between the germline ends. Per germline, CDR1 SGDLS and CDR2 YYNGEE. CDR3 in amino acids: CASSVATRLEVGGELFF. For the CDR3, the DNA is TGTGCCAGCAGCGTAGCTACGAGACTAGAGGTCGGCGGGGAGCTGTTTTTT.

The J gene is TRBJ2-1, the V gene TRBV6-4, with 10 bases that match TRBD1. The V segment lost 6 bases and the J segment 7 bases; nucleotides outside the gene matches: 9. This CDR3 is built from 15 residues. The germline gives CDR1 MRHNA, CDR2 SNTAGT. CDR3 coding DNA: TGTGCCAGCAGGCCTACCGGGACAGGGGAGAATGAGCAGTTCTTC. Amino acid sequence: CASRPTGTGENEQFF.

V and J are TRBV10-3 and TRBJ1-6, with D perhaps matching TRBD1 (6 bases). V was cut by 5 bases and J by 8 bases, with 10 bases left in between. CDR1 ENHRY and CDR2 SYGVKD come from the germline V gene. The CDR3 covers 13 residues. The CDR3 DNA reads as TGTGCCATCAGTCAGGGGTGGGATTCACCCCTCCACTTT. This sequence encodes CAISQGWDSPLHF.